The following is a TCR beta chain sequence with its context. The data were obtained in a study of blood T cell repertoires in COVID-19. Those enrolled, adults aged roughly 18 to 89 years, came from some 25 US areas. Cohorts were determined from participant-reported clinical history. Produced via immunoSEQ multiplex PCR; TCRdb's table is partial and in-frame only. The table records some 100,000 clones, 80% to 90% of them present only once. The CDR3 length is 14 residues. V lost 2 bases to trimming and J lost 3 bases, with 8 bases between them. Germline V gene sequence: CDR1 MDHEN, CDR2 SYDVKM. The chain has TRBV28 and TRBJ1-5; tentatively, D is TRBD1 (5 bases). The sequenced sample was PBMCs or T cells enriched from blood (not recorded which). This TCR was sampled from a woman aged 50 to 65 who had recovered from COVID-19. This chain's CDR3 is CASSLRGLNQPQHF. The CDR3 DNA is TGTGCCAGCAGTTTAAGGGGTCTCAATCAGCCCCAGCATTTT.